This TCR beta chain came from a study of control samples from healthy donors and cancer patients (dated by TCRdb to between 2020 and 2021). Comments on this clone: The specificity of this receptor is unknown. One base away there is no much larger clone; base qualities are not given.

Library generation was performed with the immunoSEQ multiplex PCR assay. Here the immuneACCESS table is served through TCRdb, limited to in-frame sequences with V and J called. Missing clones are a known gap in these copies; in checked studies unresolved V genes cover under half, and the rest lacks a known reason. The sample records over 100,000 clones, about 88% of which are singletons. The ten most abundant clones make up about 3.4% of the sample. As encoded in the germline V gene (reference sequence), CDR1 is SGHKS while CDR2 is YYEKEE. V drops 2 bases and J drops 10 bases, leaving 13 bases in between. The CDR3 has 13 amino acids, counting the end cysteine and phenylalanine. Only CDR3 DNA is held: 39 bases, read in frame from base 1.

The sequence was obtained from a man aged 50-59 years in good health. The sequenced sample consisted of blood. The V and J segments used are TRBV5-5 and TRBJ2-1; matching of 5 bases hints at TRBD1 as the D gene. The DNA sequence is TGTGCCAGCAGCTTTTCAGGGTTGGAGGAGCAGTTCTTC. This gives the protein CASSFSGLEEQFF. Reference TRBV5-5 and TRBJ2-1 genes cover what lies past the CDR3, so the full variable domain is DAGVTQSPTHLIKTRGQQVTLRCSPISGHKSVSWYQQVLGQGPQFIFQYYEKEERGRGNFPDRFSARQFPNYSSELNVNALLLGDSALYLCASSFSGLEEQFFGPGTRLTVL.